This TCR beta chain was sequenced for a study of response to subunit inactivated influenza vaccine. TCRdb recomputed calls from the RT-PCR reads with MiXCR, one row per CDR3 protein. Of over 400,000 distinct CDR3 sequences in the sample, roughly 13% are singletons; the top ten hold under 15%. The study's findings and limits: Authors suggested that a seasonal influenza vaccination recruits few new T cells each time.

From germline, CDR1 is SGHAT and CDR2 FQNNGV. The ends lost 4 bases at V and 0 bases at J; junction bases unmatched: 4. The CDR3 length is 15 residues. This clonotype was detected a few times. Its antigen is currently unknown. This chain joins TRBV11-2 and TRBJ2-7; 9 bases match TRBD2. The sequence derives from a man over 45 who received an inactivated influenza vaccine. Sequences were derived from PBMCs from blood, sampled 40 to 50 days after vaccination. The CDR3 nucleotides are TGTGCCAGCAGCTCTCTAGCGGGGCCCTCCTACGAGCAGTACTTC. It codes for CASSSLAGPSYEQYF.